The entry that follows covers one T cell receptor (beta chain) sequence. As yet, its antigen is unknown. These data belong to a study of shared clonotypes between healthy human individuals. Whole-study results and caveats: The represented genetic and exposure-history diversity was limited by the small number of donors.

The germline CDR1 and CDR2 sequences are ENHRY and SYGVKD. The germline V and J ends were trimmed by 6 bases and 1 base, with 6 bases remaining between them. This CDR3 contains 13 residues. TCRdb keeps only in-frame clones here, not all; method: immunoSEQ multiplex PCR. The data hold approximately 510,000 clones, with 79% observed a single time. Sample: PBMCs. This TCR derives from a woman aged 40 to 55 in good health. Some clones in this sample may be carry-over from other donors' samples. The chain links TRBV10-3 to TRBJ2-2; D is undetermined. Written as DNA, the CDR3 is TGTGCCATCAGCAGTTTGAACACCGGGGAGCTGTTTTTT. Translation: CAISSLNTGELFF.